The entry that follows covers one TCR beta chain sequence. The libraries were made with immunoSEQ v3. Assay used: immunoSEQ multiplex PCR; TCRdb lists only in-frame clones, some missing. The data hold 9,500 to 15,000 clones, with around 58% observed a single time. The sample originates from a study of TIL therapy for anti-PD-1-resistant metastatic lung cancer. The time point here: pre-treatment sample, taken before nivolumab and TIL therapy. Pleural nodules or supraclavicular lymph nodes made up most of the excised metastases sampled. Adults with stage 4 NSCLC were enrolled in a phase I trial. The length of the CDR3 is 17 residues. The germline V gene has CDR1 SGHTS and CDR2 YDEGEE. Trimming at V came to 3 bases and at J to 3 bases, leaving 11 bases not matched to a gene.

The specimen comprised tumor tissue, sampled at baseline. The chain has TRBV5-8 and TRBJ2-1; TRBD1 matches 8 bases. The source of this sequence is a person between 25 and 79 years old with non-small cell lung cancer. The chain's CDR3 is CASSWDPTGAFYNEQFF. Here the CDR3 DNA reads TGTGCCAGCAGCTGGGACCCGACAGGGGCGTTCTACAATGAGCAGTTCTTC.